This T cell receptor (beta chain) was captured by sequencing in a study of blood T cell repertoires in COVID-19. Across the study: Samples came from the United States, Italy and Spain, spanning acute and convalescent COVID-19. T cells, B-cell-depleted T cells, or PBMCs provided the cDNA or gDNA that served as material.

V gave up 10 bases and J gave up 8 bases, with 21 bases separating them. The germline V gene has CDR1 SGHTA and CDR2 FQGNSA. The CDR3 loop spans 15 amino acids. Original handling: Reference gene primer amplification gave estimated nucleated cell counts. Sequencing used immunoSEQ multiplex PCR; TCRdb keeps in-frame clones, though not all of them. Clone size and the V and J calls come from that table; the DNA yielded D and trimming. The sample has some 260,000 clones, around 84% seen once. Participant ages covered about 18 to 89 years across about two dozen US areas. The V and J genes are TRBV7-2 and TRBJ1-6, with D perhaps TRBD1 (6 bases). This clonotype was obtained from a man younger than 45 with acute COVID-19. Sequencing input: PBMCs or T cells enriched from blood (not recorded which). Here the CDR3 DNA reads TGTGCCACCGGGTCCCAGGGGATGGGATATTCACCCCTCCACTTT. Translated, it gives CATGSQGMGYSPLHF.